A single sample is the source of the 2 T cell receptor beta chains below, sequenced in a study of blood T cell repertoires in COVID-19 (dated by TCRdb to the early 2020s). Libraries were constructed by the immunoSEQ multiplex PCR assay. What TCRdb holds here is the immuneACCESS table cut down to in-frame rearrangements. Part of the clones is not present; checked against another copy, under half of the missing clones reflect an unresolved V gene, and the others are unexplained. In all, the sample holds approximately 210,000 clones, and around 81% of those were seen once. About 9.8% of the sample rests with the top ten. Sequences were obtained from PBMCs or T cells enriched from blood (not recorded which). These receptors were obtained from a woman between 45 and 65 years old with acute COVID-19.

The CDR3 bases are TGTGCCAGCAGCTCAGGACAGGGGACCTACGAGCAGTACTTC. This encodes CASSSGQGTYEQYF. The chain has TRBV7-9 and TRBJ2-7; TRBD1 matches 9 bases. The V and J ends lost 4 bases and 2 bases, in that order; junction bases with no gene match: 3. CDR3 length: 14 residues. In germline, CDR1 is SEHNR, CDR2 FQNEAQ (reference sequence).

This clone has a single count. V gene TRBV6-5 combines with J gene TRBJ2-5; D is perhaps TRBD2 (6 bases). Per the germline V gene, CDR1 is MNHEY and CDR2 is SVGAGI. V lost 6 bases, J lost 5 bases, and 19 bases lay in between. The CDR3 extends over 15 amino acids. The CDR3 coding sequence is TGTGCCAGCAGAGCGACTAGGGCGATGGGTGAGACCCAGTACTTC. It yields the protein CASRATRAMGETQYF.